This T cell receptor (beta chain) was observed in a study of OX40 agonist ivuxolimab in advanced cancers. General notes on the study: Ivuxolimab, which targeted the costimulatory receptor OX40 (CD134), was an agonistic, fully human IgG2 monoclonal antibody. Intravenous ivuxolimab was administered to patients every 2 weeks at six dose levels: 0.01, 0.1, 0.3, 1.5, 3 and 10 mg/kg. Among the 52 dose-escalation patients, around 19 had hepatocellular carcinoma, roughly 15 melanoma, 9 renal cell carcinoma and 9 head and neck cancer. The dose-escalation cohort was about 83% male with a mean age of about 60 years, ranging from 23 to 79. Prior anti-PD-1, anti-PD-L1 or anti-CTLA-4 therapy was permitted, and roughly two fifths of dose-escalation patients had received checkpoint inhibitors. Partial responses occurred in three dose-escalation patients, of whom one had hepatocellular carcinoma and two had cutaneous melanoma. The purpose of peripheral TCRbeta sequencing was to test whether ivuxolimab changed TCR sequence diversity and led to clonal T-cell expansion. The paper describes the monotherapy dose-escalation part (N of about 55 patients) of the phase I trial of ivuxolimab.

Patients with a history of autoimmune disease or receiving systemic immunosuppression were excluded from the trial. In every dose cohort, peripheral blood was drawn for TCR sequencing at baseline, cycle 4 day 1, and cycle 7 day 1. Samples were obtained from an open-label, multicenter, first-in-human phase I dose-escalation trial of ivuxolimab. Adults with locally advanced or metastatic melanoma, renal cell, hepatocellular, or head and neck squamous cell carcinoma were enrolled in the trial. Before TCR sequencing, CD4+ and CD8+ T cells were separately sorted from peripheral blood. The research as a whole found: Low levels of normalized T-cell clonal expansion were also seen in some patients who did not respond. After ivuxolimab, more expanded clones were found on average in CD8+ T cells than in CD4+ T cells. In the 0.1-3.0 mg/kg groups, partial responders were among the patients with the lowest normalized peripheral clonal expansion, particularly in CD8+ T cells. At doses of 0.1 to 3.0 mg/kg, clonal expansion of both CD4+ and CD8+ T cells in blood was seen between baseline and week 6. Antigen specificity was not determined for the clonally expanded peripheral T cells.

To sequence the TCRbeta CDR3 region, genomic DNA was isolated from the sorted cells. The immunoSEQ Assay was used for sequencing of TCRbeta CDR3 regions. TCRdb holds this immuneACCESS table with in-frame rearrangements only. Some clones are missing; in checked studies, unresolved V genes explain under half, and the rest has no known cause. The sample table contains some 72,000 clones; only one count was recorded for under 85% of them. The ten largest clones capture around 0.51% of the sample. Looking up the germline V gene (reference sequence) yields CDR1 MNHNY and CDR2 SVGAGI. From its cysteine to its phenylalanine, the CDR3 spans 14 amino acids. This entry keeps only the CDR3 DNA: 42 bases, framed from base 1. Here V drops 5 bases and J drops 16 bases, and the junction holds 16 bases not matched to any gene. As concerns this clone: Its antigen remains undetermined. Per-nucleotide qualities are absent, and no much larger clonotype sits a single base away.

The sequences come from CD4+ or CD8+ T cells sorted from blood, collected in a trial of the OX40 agonist ivuxolimab. The clonotype originates from an adult with an advanced solid tumor such as melanoma, head and neck, liver or kidney cancer. Recombination connected TRBV6-6 to TRBJ2-1; 8 nucleotides in the junction match TRBD2. In nucleotide form, the sequence is TGTGCCAGCAGTCCGGCCATAAGCGGGAGTCAAGAATTCTTC. It encodes CASSPAISGSQEFF.